Included here is one T cell receptor beta chain sequence, with context. The antigen remains unidentified. Unmatched junction bases numbered 2, after V lost 2 bases and J lost 2 bases. The CDR3 loop spans 15 amino acids. The V gene's germline CDR1 is LGHNA and CDR2 YNFKEQ. The data stem from a study of cytomegalovirus exposure and HLA in healthy donors. Study results and limitations: A later analysis, which compared TCR beta chains of equal frequency, found the HLA-associated ones more clonally expanded. Both high specificity and high sensitivity reportedly marked the classifier's diagnosis of cytomegalovirus status. In a later analysis, parvovirus B19, influenza, CMV and Epstein-Barr virus appeared linked to several top co-occurrence clusters.

Use of 60 Vbeta and 13 Jbeta primers characterized the PCR. Sequencing was performed with immunoSEQ multiplex PCR; in TCRdb, only in-frame clones are kept and a portion is missing. Here the sample spans more than 85,000 clones, about 70% being singletons. The receptor was isolated from a man aged 25-45 years in good health and CMV-seronegative. The chain uses TRBV4-2 and TRBJ2-7; TRBD2 agrees at 11 bases. The sequenced sample was PBMCs. CDR3 DNA: TGTGCCAGCAGCCAAACTAGCGGGGGCGCCTACGAGCAGTACTTC. It translates to CASSQTSGGAYEQYF.